The clone carrying this TCR beta chain was picked up many times. The antigen is unknown. Trimming cost V 2 bases and J 5 bases; bases outside gene matches: 8. There are 16 residues in the CDR3. Germline assignment: CDR1 SGHVS and CDR2 FQNEAQ. MiXCR, run by TCRdb on the reads, gives a single entry per CDR3 protein. The data hold about 140,000 distinct CDR3 sequences, with roughly 6% observed a single time. This sample is drawn from a study of T cell repertoires in cytomegalovirus infection. Study overall: Matching HLA type, along with CMV infection, was indicated by public TCR beta signatures.

Study-wide points: Cumulated frequencies of public TCR beta families served to identify carriers of CMV plus the relevant HLA.

The TCR was taken from a human donor in good health (CMV status not recorded). Some clones in this sample may be carry-over from other donors' samples. The chain employs TRBV7-8 and TRBJ2-1; 8 bases are shared with TRBD2. The sample taken for sequencing was PBMCs. CDR3 region: CASSLRAGGSDNEQFF. The CDR3 DNA reads as TGTGCCAGCAGCTTACGGGCGGGGGGTTCGGACAATGAGCAGTTCTTC.